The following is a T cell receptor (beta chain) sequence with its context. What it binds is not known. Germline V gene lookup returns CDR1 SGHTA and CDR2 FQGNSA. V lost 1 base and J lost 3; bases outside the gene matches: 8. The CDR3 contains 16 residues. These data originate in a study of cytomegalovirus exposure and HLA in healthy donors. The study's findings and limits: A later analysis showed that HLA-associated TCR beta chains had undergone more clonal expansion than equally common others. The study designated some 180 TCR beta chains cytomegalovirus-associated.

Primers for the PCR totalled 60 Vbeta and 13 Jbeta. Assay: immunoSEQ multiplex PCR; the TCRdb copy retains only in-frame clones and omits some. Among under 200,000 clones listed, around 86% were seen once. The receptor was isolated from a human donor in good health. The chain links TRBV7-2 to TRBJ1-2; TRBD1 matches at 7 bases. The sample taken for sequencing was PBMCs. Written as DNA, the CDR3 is TGTGCCAGCAGCTTAGTGGCAGCCAGGGGGGACTATGGCTACACCTTC. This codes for CASSLVAARGDYGYTF.